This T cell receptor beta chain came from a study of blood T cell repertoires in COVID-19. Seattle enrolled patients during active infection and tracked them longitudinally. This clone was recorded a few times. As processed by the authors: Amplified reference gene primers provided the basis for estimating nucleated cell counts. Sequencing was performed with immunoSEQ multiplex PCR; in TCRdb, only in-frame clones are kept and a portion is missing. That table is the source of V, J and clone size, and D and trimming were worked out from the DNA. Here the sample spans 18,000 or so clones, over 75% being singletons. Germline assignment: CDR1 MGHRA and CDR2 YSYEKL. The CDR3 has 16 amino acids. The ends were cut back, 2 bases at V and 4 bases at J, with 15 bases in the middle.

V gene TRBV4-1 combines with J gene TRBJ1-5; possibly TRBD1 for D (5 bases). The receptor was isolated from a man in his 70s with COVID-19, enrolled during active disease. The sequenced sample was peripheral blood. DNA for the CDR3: TGCGCCAGCAGCCAACCGTCGGGACTGCTTAATCAGCCCCAGCATTTT. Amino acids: CASSQPSGLLNQPQHF.